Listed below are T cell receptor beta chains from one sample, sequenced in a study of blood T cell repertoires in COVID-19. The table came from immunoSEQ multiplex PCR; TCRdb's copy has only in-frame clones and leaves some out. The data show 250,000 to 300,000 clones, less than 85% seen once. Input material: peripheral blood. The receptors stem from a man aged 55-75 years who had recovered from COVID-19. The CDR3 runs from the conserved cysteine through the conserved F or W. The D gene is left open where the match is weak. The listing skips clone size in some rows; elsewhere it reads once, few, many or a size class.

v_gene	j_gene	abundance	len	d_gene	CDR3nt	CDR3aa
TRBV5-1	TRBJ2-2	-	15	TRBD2	TGCGCCAGCAGCTTTATGACTAGCGGGGCCGGGGAGCTGTTTTTT	CASSFMTSGAGELFF
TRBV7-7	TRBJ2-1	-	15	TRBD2	TGTGCCAGCAGCTCAGGCCCTAGCGGGGGTAATGAGCAGTTCTTC	CASSSGPSGGNEQFF
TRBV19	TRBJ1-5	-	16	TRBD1	TGTGCCAGTAGTATAGGGGACAGGGGACCCAATCAGCCCCAGCATTTT	CASSIGDRGPNQPQHF
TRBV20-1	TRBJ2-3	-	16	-	TGCAGTGCTAGTCGGGGACATATATCTAGCACAGATACGCAGTATTTT	CSASRGHISSTDTQYF
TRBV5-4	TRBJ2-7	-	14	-	TGTGCCAGCAGCCAGGACCAGGGTACTAACGAGCAGTACTTC	CASSQDQGTNEQYF
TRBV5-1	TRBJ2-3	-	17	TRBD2	TGCGCCAGCAGCCCGACGTGGACTAGCGGCAGCACAGATACGCAGTATTTT	CASSPTWTSGSTDTQYF
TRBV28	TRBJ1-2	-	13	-	TGTGCCAGCAGTTTGGAGACCAAGGGGGGCTACACCTTC	CASSLETKGGYTF
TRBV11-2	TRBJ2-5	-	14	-	TGTGCCAGCAGGGAGGCGACGGCTCTCGGTGCCCAGTACTTC	CASREATALGAQYF
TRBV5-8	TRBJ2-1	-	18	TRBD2	TGTGCCAGCAGCTCACCCTTGGGACTAGCGGACTCTTACAATGAGCAGTTCTTC	CASSSPLGLADSYNEQFF
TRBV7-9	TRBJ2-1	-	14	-	TGTGCCAGCAGACGTCCCGGGTATTCAAATGAGCAGTTCTTC	CASRRPGYSNEQFF
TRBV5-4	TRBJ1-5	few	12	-	TGTGCCAGCAGCTTGGCCGGTCAGCCCCAGCATTTT	CASSLAGQPQHF
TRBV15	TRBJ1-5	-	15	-	TGTGCCACCAGCAGAGACAGGGGATTCGGTCAGCCCCAGCATTTT	CATSRDRGFGQPQHF
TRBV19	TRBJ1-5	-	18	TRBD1	TGTGCCAGTAGTATGGGGACCACAGGGGTTAGAGGCAATCAGCCCCAGCATTTT	CASSMGTTGVRGNQPQHF
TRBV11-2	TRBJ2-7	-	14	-	TGTGCCAGCAGCTTAATTTCCACGGGGTACGAGCAGTACTTC	CASSLISTGYEQYF
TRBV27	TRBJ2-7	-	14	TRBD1	TGTGCCAGCAGTATCAAACAGGGGGCGGTTCGACAGTACTTC	CASSIKQGAVRQYF
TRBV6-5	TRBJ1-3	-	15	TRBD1	TGTGCCAGCAGGGCGGCAGGGGGCGGTGGAAACACCATATATTTT	CASRAAGGGGNTIYF
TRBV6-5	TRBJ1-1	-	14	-	TGTGCCAGCACCCAAGATCGCACACACACTGAAGCTTTCTTT	CASTQDRTHTEAFF
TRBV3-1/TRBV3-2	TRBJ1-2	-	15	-	TGTGCCAGCAGCCAAGATTATCGGGGGAACTATGGCTACACCTTC	CASSQDYRGNYGYTF
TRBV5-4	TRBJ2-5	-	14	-	TGTGCCAGCAGCTTGGGACAGGACCAAGAGACCCAGTACTTC	CASSLGQDQETQYF